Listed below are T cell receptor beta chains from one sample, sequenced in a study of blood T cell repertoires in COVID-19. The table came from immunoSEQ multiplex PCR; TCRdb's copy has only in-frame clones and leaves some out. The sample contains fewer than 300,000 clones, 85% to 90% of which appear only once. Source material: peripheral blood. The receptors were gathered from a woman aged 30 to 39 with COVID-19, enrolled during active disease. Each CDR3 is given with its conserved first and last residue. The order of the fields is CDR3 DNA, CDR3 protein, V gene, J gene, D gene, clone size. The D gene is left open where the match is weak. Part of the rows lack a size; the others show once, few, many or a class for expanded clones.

CDR3nt: TGTGCCAGCAGCTGGGGGGGACTAGTTGAAGAGACCCAGTACTTC
CDR3aa: CASSWGGLVEETQYF
v_gene: TRBV5-4
j_gene: TRBJ2-5
d_gene: TRBD2
abundance: .

CDR3nt: TGTGCCAGCAGCTTAGGCGATCTGGGCTACACCTTC
CDR3aa: CASSLGDLGYTF
v_gene: TRBV11-2
j_gene: TRBJ1-2
d_gene: .
abundance: .

CDR3nt: TGTGCCAGCAGTTACGAGAGAACAGGGGCCACTGAAGCTTTCTTT
CDR3aa: CASSYERTGATEAFF
v_gene: TRBV27
j_gene: TRBJ1-1
d_gene: TRBD1
abundance: .

CDR3nt: TGTGCCAGCAGCCCGCAGGGCGACTATGGCTACACCTTC
CDR3aa: CASSPQGDYGYTF
v_gene: TRBV7-2
j_gene: TRBJ1-2
d_gene: .
abundance: .

CDR3nt: TGCGCCAGCAGCTTGATCCCCGCCGGGGAGCTGTTTTTT
CDR3aa: CASSLIPAGELFF
v_gene: TRBV5-1
j_gene: TRBJ2-2
d_gene: .
abundance: once

CDR3nt: TGTGCCAGTACTATCGGGTATCTCGCTGAAGCTTTCTTT
CDR3aa: CASTIGYLAEAFF
v_gene: TRBV19
j_gene: TRBJ1-1
d_gene: .
abundance: .

CDR3nt: TGTGCCTGGAGTACACTAGCGAGTGAGCAGTTCTTC
CDR3aa: CAWSTLASEQFF
v_gene: TRBV30
j_gene: TRBJ2-1
d_gene: TRBD2
abundance: once

CDR3nt: TGCGCCAGCAGCTTCAGGGGCAGGGAGATCGACGAGCAGTACTTC
CDR3aa: CASSFRGREIDEQYF
v_gene: TRBV5-1
j_gene: TRBJ2-7
d_gene: .
abundance: .

CDR3nt: TGTGCCAGTAGTAACAGGAGGAACACTGAAGCTTTCTTT
CDR3aa: CASSNRRNTEAFF
v_gene: TRBV19
j_gene: TRBJ1-1
d_gene: .
abundance: .

CDR3nt: TGTGCCAGCAGCGGATTCCGGGAAGGAGGTAGTTCGTATGGCTACACCTTC
CDR3aa: CASSGFREGGSSYGYTF
v_gene: TRBV9
j_gene: TRBJ1-2
d_gene: .
abundance: few

CDR3nt: TGTGCCAGCAGTTTGAGAGGGGGGGCCGGAAAAGAGACCCAGTACTTC
CDR3aa: CASSLRGGAGKETQYF
v_gene: TRBV28
j_gene: TRBJ2-5
d_gene: .
abundance: .

CDR3nt: TGTGCCAGCAGCCAAGGCGGCAGCCGGCTCATGGATACGCAGTATTTT
CDR3aa: CASSQGGSRLMDTQYF
v_gene: TRBV3-1/TRBV3-2
j_gene: TRBJ2-3
d_gene: .
abundance: .

CDR3nt: TGTGCCAGCAGCCCATACGGGACTAGCGGGGGGACTAGCACAGATACGCAGTATTTT
CDR3aa: CASSPYGTSGGTSTDTQYF
v_gene: TRBV3-1/TRBV3-2
j_gene: TRBJ2-3
d_gene: TRBD2
abundance: .

CDR3nt: TGCAGCGTTGGAACAAGAAGCACAGATACGCAGTATTTT
CDR3aa: CSVGTRSTDTQYF
v_gene: TRBV29-1
j_gene: TRBJ2-3
d_gene: .
abundance: .

CDR3nt: TGCAGTGCTCACCGGGGGGGGTCGCAGTATTTT
CDR3aa: CSAHRGGSQYF
v_gene: TRBV20-1
j_gene: TRBJ2-3
d_gene: TRBD2
abundance: .

CDR3nt: TGCAGTGCTAGCCCCCCCGGCATTCAGTACTTC
CDR3aa: CSASPPGIQYF
v_gene: TRBV20-1
j_gene: TRBJ2-4
d_gene: .
abundance: .

CDR3nt: TGCGCCAGCAGCCACGACAGGTCCTTCTATGGCTACACCTTC
CDR3aa: CASSHDRSFYGYTF
v_gene: TRBV4-1
j_gene: TRBJ1-2
d_gene: .
abundance: .

CDR3nt: TGTGCCAGCAGCCCAGGGTCCGAAGAGACCCAGTACTTC
CDR3aa: CASSPGSEETQYF
v_gene: TRBV13
j_gene: TRBJ2-5
d_gene: .
abundance: .

CDR3nt: TGTGCCAGCAGCCAAGGACTAGCGCGGACCGGGGAGCTGTTTTTT
CDR3aa: CASSQGLARTGELFF
v_gene: TRBV4-2
j_gene: TRBJ2-2
d_gene: TRBD2
abundance: .

CDR3nt: TGTGCCAGCACTACTAACGGTGGATTATACTACGAGCAGTACTTC
CDR3aa: CASTTNGGLYYEQYF
v_gene: TRBV27
j_gene: TRBJ2-7
d_gene: .
abundance: few

CDR3nt: TGTGCCAGCAGTACTAGAATGGGAACTGGGGCCAACGTCCTGACTTTC
CDR3aa: CASSTRMGTGANVLTF
v_gene: TRBV2
j_gene: TRBJ2-6
d_gene: .
abundance: .

CDR3nt: TGCGCCAGCAGCCCCGGGACACCGAGCTCCTACGAGCAGTACTTC
CDR3aa: CASSPGTPSSYEQYF
v_gene: TRBV5-1
j_gene: TRBJ2-7
d_gene: .
abundance: .

CDR3nt: TGTGCCAGCTCACCGCCCGGGACAAACTCTGGGGCCAACGTCCTGACTTTC
CDR3aa: CASSPPGTNSGANVLTF
v_gene: TRBV18
j_gene: TRBJ2-6
d_gene: .
abundance: once

CDR3nt: TGTGCCAGCAGCTACCTATCGGCCACAGGGAATTCACCCCTCCACTTT
CDR3aa: CASSYLSATGNSPLHF
v_gene: TRBV5-6
j_gene: TRBJ1-6
d_gene: .
abundance: .

CDR3nt: TGTGCCAGCAGCCAACCCGACAGGGCACTCTACGAGCAGTACTTC
CDR3aa: CASSQPDRALYEQYF
v_gene: TRBV2
j_gene: TRBJ2-7
d_gene: TRBD1
abundance: .

CDR3nt: TGTGCCAGCAGCGTAGTGTGGACAGCCGAGCAGTTCTTC
CDR3aa: CASSVVWTAEQFF
v_gene: TRBV9
j_gene: TRBJ2-1
d_gene: .
abundance: .

CDR3nt: TGCGCCAGCAGCCAAGAAAGCGGGACTGGGGACTGGGGGAACATTCAGTACTTC
CDR3aa: CASSQESGTGDWGNIQYF
v_gene: TRBV4-1
j_gene: TRBJ2-4
d_gene: TRBD2
abundance: few

CDR3nt: TGTGCCAGCAGCTTATACAACGTTAACTATGGCTACACCTTC
CDR3aa: CASSLYNVNYGYTF
v_gene: TRBV5-4
j_gene: TRBJ1-2
d_gene: .
abundance: .

CDR3nt: TGTGCCAGCAGCGCGGGACTCGCTCTTTTGGACAATGAGCAGTTCTTC
CDR3aa: CASSAGLALLDNEQFF
v_gene: TRBV7-2
j_gene: TRBJ2-1
d_gene: .
abundance: .

CDR3nt: TGTGCCAGCAGCCAAGTCTCAATGGGGGGCACTGAAGCTTTCTTT
CDR3aa: CASSQVSMGGTEAFF
v_gene: TRBV6-6
j_gene: TRBJ1-1
d_gene: .
abundance: .

CDR3nt: TGTGCCAGCAATCCGCTCCGGGGGGCGCACAATGAGCAGTTCTTC
CDR3aa: CASNPLRGAHNEQFF
v_gene: TRBV27
j_gene: TRBJ2-1
d_gene: .
abundance: .